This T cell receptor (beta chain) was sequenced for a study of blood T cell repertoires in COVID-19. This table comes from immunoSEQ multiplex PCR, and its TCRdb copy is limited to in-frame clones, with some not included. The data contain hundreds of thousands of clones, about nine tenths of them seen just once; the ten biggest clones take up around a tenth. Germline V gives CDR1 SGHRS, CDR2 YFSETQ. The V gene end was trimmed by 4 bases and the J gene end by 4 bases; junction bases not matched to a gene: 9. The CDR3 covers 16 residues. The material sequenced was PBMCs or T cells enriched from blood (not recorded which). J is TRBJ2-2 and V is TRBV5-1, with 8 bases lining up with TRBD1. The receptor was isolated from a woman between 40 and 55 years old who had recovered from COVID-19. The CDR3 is CASSLRSDRATGELFF. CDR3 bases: TGCGCCAGCAGCCTCAGATCGGACAGGGCCACCGGGGAGCTGTTTTTT.